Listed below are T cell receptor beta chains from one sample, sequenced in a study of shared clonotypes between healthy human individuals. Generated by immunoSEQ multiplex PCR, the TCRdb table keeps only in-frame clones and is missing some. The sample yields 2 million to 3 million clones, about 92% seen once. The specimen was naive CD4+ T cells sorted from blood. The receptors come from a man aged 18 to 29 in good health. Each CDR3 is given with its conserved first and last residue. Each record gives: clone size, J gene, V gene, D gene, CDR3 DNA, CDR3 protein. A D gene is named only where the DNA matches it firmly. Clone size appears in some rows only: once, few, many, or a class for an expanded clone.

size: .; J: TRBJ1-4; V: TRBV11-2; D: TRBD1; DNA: TGTGCCAGCAGCCGAGGACAGGGGGCCTATGAAAAACTGTTTTTT; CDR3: CASSRGQGAYEKLFF
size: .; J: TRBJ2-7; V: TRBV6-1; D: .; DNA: TGTGCCAGCAGTGAAGCGCTATTAGGGACCTACGAGCAGTACTTC; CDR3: CASSEALLGTYEQYF
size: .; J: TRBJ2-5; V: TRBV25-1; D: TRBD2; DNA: TGTGCCAGCAGCCTCGGGACTAGCATTCAAGAGACCCAGTACTTC; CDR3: CASSLGTSIQETQYF
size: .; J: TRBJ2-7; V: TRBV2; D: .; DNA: TGTGCCAGCAGGAGACTAGTGCTATCCTACGAGCAGTACTTC; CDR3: CASRRLVLSYEQYF
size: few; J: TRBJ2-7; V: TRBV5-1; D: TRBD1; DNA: TGCGCCAGCAGCTTGGGGACAGGGGGCTCCTACGAGCAGTACTTC; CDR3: CASSLGTGGSYEQYF
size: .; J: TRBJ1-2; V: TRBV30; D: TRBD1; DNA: TGTGCCTGGAGTCCCTCCGGGACAGGGGTCTACTATGGCTACACCTTC; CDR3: CAWSPSGTGVYYGYTF
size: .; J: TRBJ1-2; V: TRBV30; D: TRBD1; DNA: TGTGCCTGGAAGGATGCAGGGGGCTTCACCTATGGCTACACCTTC; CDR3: CAWKDAGGFTYGYTF
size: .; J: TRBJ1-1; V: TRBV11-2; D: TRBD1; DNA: TGTGCCAGCAGCTTAGGGACAGGCAGAACTGAAGCTTTCTTT; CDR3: CASSLGTGRTEAFF
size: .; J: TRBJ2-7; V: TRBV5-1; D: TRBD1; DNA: TGCGCCAGCAGCATAACAGGGGACGAGCAGTACTTC; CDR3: CASSITGDEQYF
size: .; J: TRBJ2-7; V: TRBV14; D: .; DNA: TGTGCCAGCAGCCAAGATTTTATCTACGAGCAGTACTTC; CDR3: CASSQDFIYEQYF
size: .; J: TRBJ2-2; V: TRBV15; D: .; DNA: TGTGCCACCAGCACCCGTTGGACAGAAGCGGGTAACACCGGGGAGCTGTTTTTT; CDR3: CATSTRWTEAGNTGELFF
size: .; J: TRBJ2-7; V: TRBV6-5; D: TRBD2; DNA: TGTGCCAGCAGCCAGACGGGACTAAAACAGTACTTC; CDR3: CASSQTGLKQYF
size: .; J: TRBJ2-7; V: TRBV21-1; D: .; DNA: .; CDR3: CASSPKWWGRGSYEQYF
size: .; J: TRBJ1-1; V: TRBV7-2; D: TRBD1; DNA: TGTGCCAGCAGCGACAGGGTTCGCGCCACTGAAGCTTTCTTT; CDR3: CASSDRVRATEAFF
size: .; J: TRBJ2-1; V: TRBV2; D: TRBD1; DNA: TGTGCCAGCAGTGAAGCAAGAGGGACCCGGGACAGGGAGGGGAATGAGCAGTTCTTC; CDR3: CASSEARGTRDREGNEQFF
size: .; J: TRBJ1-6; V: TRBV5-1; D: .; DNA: TGCGCCAGCAGCTTGGCCCAAGCTTTAGAGTCACCCCTCCACTTT; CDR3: CASSLAQALESPLHF
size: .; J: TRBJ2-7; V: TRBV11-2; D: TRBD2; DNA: TGTGCCAGCACTTGGACTAGCGGGCCCTCCGAGCAGTACTTC; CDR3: CASTWTSGPSEQYF
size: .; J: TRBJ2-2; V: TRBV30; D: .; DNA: TGTGCCTGGAGGCCAGGAGGGTGGACCGGGGAGCTGTTTTTT; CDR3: CAWRPGGWTGELFF
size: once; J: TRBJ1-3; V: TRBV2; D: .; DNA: TGTGCCAGCAGAAGACAGGCTACCTCTGGAAACACCATATATTTT; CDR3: CASRRQATSGNTIYF
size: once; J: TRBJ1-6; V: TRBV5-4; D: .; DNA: TGTGCCAGCAGCATAAGGACAGACCTAGCACCCAATTCACCCCTCCACTTT; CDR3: CASSIRTDLAPNSPLHF
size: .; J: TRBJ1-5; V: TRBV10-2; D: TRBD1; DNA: TGCGCCAGCAGGGGGACAGGGTCGGGTCAGCCCCAGCATTTT; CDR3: CASRGTGSGQPQHF
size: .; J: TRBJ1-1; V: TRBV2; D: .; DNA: TGTGCCAGCACCCAGGGGCCGATAGCTGAAGCTTTCTTT; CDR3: CASTQGPIAEAFF
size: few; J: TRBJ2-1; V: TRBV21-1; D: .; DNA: TGTGCCAGCAGCAAACGAGGACTAGTTTCCTACAATGAGCAGTTCTTC; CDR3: CASSKRGLVSYNEQFF
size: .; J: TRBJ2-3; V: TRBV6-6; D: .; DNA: TGTGCCAGCAGCAAACAGGGAGGGGAGGTTGATACGCAGTATTTT; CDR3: CASSKQGGEVDTQYF
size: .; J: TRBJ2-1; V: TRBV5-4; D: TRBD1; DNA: TGTGCCAGCAGCCCCAGACAGGGGGGCTACAATGAGCAGTTCTTC; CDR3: CASSPRQGGYNEQFF
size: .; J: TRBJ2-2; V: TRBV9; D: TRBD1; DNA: TGTGCCAGCAGCCGGGGACAGCAAACCGGGGAGCTGTTTTTT; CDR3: CASSRGQQTGELFF
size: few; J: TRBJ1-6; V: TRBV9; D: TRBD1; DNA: TGTGCCAGCAGCCTAGGGACAGGTTATAATTCACCCCTCCACTTT; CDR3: CASSLGTGYNSPLHF
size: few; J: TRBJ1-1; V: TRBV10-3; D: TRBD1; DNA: TGTGCCATCAGTGAAACAGGGGAAAGGAGGTACACTGAAGCTTTCTTT; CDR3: CAISETGERRYTEAFF
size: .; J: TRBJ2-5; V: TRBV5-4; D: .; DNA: TGTGCCAGCAGCTTGCTGCAGGTCCAAGAGACCCAGTACTTC; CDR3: CASSLLQVQETQYF